This T cell receptor beta chain was recorded in a study of blood T cell repertoires in COVID-19. Study in general: Nucleic acid was either cDNA or gDNA, and it came from T cells, B-cell-depleted T cells, or PBMCs.

Trimming stripped 3 bases from V and 5 bases from J, with 11 bases between. In germline, CDR1 is GTSNPN, CDR2 SVGIG (reference sequence). The CDR3 is 13 residues long. The repertoire was sequenced with immunoSEQ multiplex PCR; TCRdb's copy has only in-frame clones and lacks some. The table records 350,000 or so clones, roughly nine tenths of them present only once. The source material was peripheral blood. V gene TRBV30 combines with J gene TRBJ1-3; D not resolved. This sequence was found in a woman aged 55-69 years with COVID-19, enrolled during active disease. CDR3 protein: CAWRFGARNTIYF. In DNA, the CDR3 is TGTGCCTGGAGGTTCGGTGCTAGAAACACCATATATTTT.